Listed below are T cell receptor beta chains from one sample, sequenced in a study of neurological immune-mediated disorders. One entry per CDR3 protein results from TCRdb running MiXCR on the 5' RACE reads. The repertoire includes tens of thousands of distinct CDR3 sequences, almost 3.5% of them detected once, and roughly 3.7% sits in the top ten. The specimen sequenced was PBMCs. These TCRs come from a man aged 35-49 years with multiple sclerosis. Each CDR3 is given with its conserved first and last residue. Fields, in order: V gene, J gene, D gene, clone size, CDR3 protein, CDR3 DNA. The D gene is left open where the match is weak. Clone size, where shown, is once, few, many, or a class for clones that have expanded.

TRBV7-6	TRBJ2-5	TRBD2	many	CASSLGPGGEETQYF	TGTGCCAGCAGCTTAGGCCCGGGGGGGGAAGAGACCCAGTACTTC
TRBV6-2/TRBV6-3	TRBJ1-5	TRBD1	many	CASSPSWGQNNQPQHF	TGTGCCAGCAGCCCGTCCTGGGGACAGAACAATCAGCCCCAGCATTTT
TRBV18	TRBJ2-1	-	-	CASSPSGGIDNEQFF	TGTGCCAGCTCACCAAGTGGGGGGATCGACAATGAGCAGTTCTTC
TRBV10-3	TRBJ1-2	-	many	CAISEEPAISYTF	TGTGCCATCAGTGAGGAACCGGCGATTAGCTACACCTTC
TRBV7-7	TRBJ2-3	TRBD2	many	CASSSGTSRTDTQYF	TGTGCCAGCAGCTCGGGGACTAGCAGAACAGATACGCAGTATTTT
TRBV5-1	TRBJ1-3	TRBD1	many	CASSKDRGQGNTIYF	TGCGCCAGCAGCAAGGACAGGGGGCAAGGAAACACCATATATTTT
TRBV19	TRBJ1-5	TRBD1	-	CASSYRGDSNQPQHF	TGTGCCAGTAGCTACAGGGGCGATAGCAATCAGCCCCAGCATTTT
TRBV5-1	TRBJ1-4	-	many	CASSLLRGRPATNEKLFF	TGCGCCAGCAGCTTGCTTCGAGGGAGACCTGCAACTAATGAAAAACTGTTTTTT
TRBV2	TRBJ1-1	-	many	CASSVKTENTEAFF	TGTGCCAGCAGTGTTAAAACAGAGAACACTGAAGCTTTCTTT
TRBV20-1	TRBJ1-2	-	many	CSASGGAPWGYTF	TGCAGTGCTAGCGGCGGGGCCCCTTGGGGCTACACCTTC
TRBV5-1	TRBJ2-2	-	many	CASTPGSQNTGELFF	TGCGCCAGCACCCCCGGTAGCCAGAACACCGGGGAGCTGTTTTTT
TRBV7-9	TRBJ2-4	-	many	CASSPTGKNIQYF	TGTGCCAGCAGCCCGACTGGGAAAAACATTCAGTACTTC
TRBV6-5	TRBJ1-6	-	many	CASSPPGAGNSPLHF	TGTGCCAGCAGTCCGCCGGGGGCGGGTAATTCACCCCTCCACTTT
TRBV12-3/TRBV12-4	TRBJ2-2	TRBD1	many	CASSPLSPTGFIAGELFF	TGTGCCAGCAGCCCTCTCAGCCCGACAGGGTTTATTGCCGGGGAGCTGTTTTTT
TRBV29-1	TRBJ1-2	TRBD1	many	CSATGQGGNGYTF	TGCAGCGCCACTGGACAGGGAGGAAATGGCTACACCTTC
TRBV12-3/TRBV12-4	TRBJ1-1	-	many	CASSPNRDREAFF	TGTGCCAGCAGTCCTAACCGGGACCGGGAAGCTTTCTTT
TRBV20-1	TRBJ1-5	TRBD1	many	CSASGTANQPQHF	TGCAGTGCTTCCGGGACAGCGAATCAGCCCCAGCATTTT
TRBV12-3/TRBV12-4	TRBJ1-2	-	many	CASTSRPGDYGYTF	TGTGCCAGCACCTCCAGACCTGGGGACTATGGCTACACCTTC
TRBV5-1	TRBJ2-7	TRBD1	few	CASSLDGTAEQYF	TGCGCCAGCAGCTTGGACGGGACAGCCGAGCAGTACTTC
TRBV12-3/TRBV12-4	TRBJ1-2	TRBD1	many	CASSLGGTGGDYGYTF	TGTGCCAGCAGTCTAGGGGGGACAGGGGGCGACTATGGCTACACCTTC
TRBV5-1	TRBJ2-1	TRBD2	many	CASSLVGSGRFEQFF	TGCGCCAGCAGCTTGGTAGGTAGCGGGAGGTTTGAGCAGTTCTTC
TRBV7-6	TRBJ2-2	-	-	CASSLDGSPGELFF	TGTGCCAGCAGCTTAGACGGGAGCCCCGGGGAGCTGTTTTTT
TRBV10-3	TRBJ2-5	-	many	CAISGEETQYF	TGTGCCATCAGTGGTGAAGAGACCCAGTACTTC
TRBV5-1	TRBJ1-5	-	many	CASSLDTGHQPQHF	TGCGCCAGCAGCTTGGATACAGGGCATCAGCCCCAGCATTTT
TRBV5-1	TRBJ2-3	-	many	CASSLAGGYTDTQYF	TGCGCCAGCAGCTTGGCCGGAGGGTACACAGATACGCAGTATTTT
TRBV7-6	TRBJ2-5	-	many	CATSVGRQETQYF	TGTGCCACCTCGGTCGGACGCCAAGAGACCCAGTACTTC
TRBV5-6	TRBJ1-6	-	many	CASSFRSSYNSPLHF	TGTGCCAGCAGCTTCAGGAGCTCCTATAATTCACCCCTCCACTTT
TRBV20-1	TRBJ2-7	-	many	CSATPRGEQYF	TGCAGTGCTACCCCACGCGGCGAGCAGTACTTC
TRBV29-1	TRBJ2-7	-	many	CSVEKLSAYEQYF	TGCAGCGTTGAAAAACTGTCAGCCTACGAGCAGTACTTC
TRBV4-1	TRBJ2-5	TRBD2	many	CASSQGGSSGRQETQYF	TGCGCCAGCAGCCAAGGCGGTTCTAGCGGGAGACAAGAGACCCAGTACTTC
TRBV6-5	TRBJ1-6	-	many	CASSLKIGTHNSPLHF	TGTGCCAGCAGCCTGAAGATCGGGACCCACAATTCACCCCTCCACTTT
TRBV6-5	TRBJ2-2	TRBD2	many	CASSYSRDSGLAGRNTGELFF	TGTGCCAGCAGTTACTCGAGGGATTCCGGACTAGCGGGAAGGAACACCGGGGAGCTGTTTTTT